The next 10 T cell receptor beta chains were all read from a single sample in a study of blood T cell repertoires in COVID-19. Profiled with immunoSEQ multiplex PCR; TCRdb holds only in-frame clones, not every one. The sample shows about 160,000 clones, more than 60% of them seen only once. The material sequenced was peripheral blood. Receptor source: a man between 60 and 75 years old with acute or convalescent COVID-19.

The CDR3 sequence is CASSPRGGSSTDTQYF. Here the CDR3 DNA reads TGTGCCAGCAGCCCCCGCGGGGGTTCTAGCACAGATACGCAGTATTTT. J is TRBJ2-3 and V is TRBV13, with 7 bases aligning to TRBD2. V was pared by 5 bases and J by 0 bases, with 8 bases of the junction left unmatched. The CDR3 length is 16 residues. The germline CDR1 and CDR2 sequences are PRHDT and FYEKMQ (reference sequence).

CDR3: CASGYSGILQETQYF. The CDR3 nucleotides read TGTGCTAGTGGCTATAGCGGTATACTCCAAGAGACCCAGTACTTC. This sequence joins TRBV12-5 and TRBJ2-5, with D possibly being TRBD2 (6 bases). CDR1 and CDR2 from the germline V gene are LGHNT and FRNRAP. This CDR3 comprises 15 residues. V was trimmed by 6 bases and J by 1 base, leaving 15 bases between them.

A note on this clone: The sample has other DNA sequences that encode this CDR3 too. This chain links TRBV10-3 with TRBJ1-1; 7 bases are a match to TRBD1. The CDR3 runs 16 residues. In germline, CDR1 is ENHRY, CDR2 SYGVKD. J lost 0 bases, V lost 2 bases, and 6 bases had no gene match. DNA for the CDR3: TGTGCCATCAGTGAGAGTGGGGGACAGCTGAACACTGAAGCTTTCTTT. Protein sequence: CAISESGGQLNTEAFF.

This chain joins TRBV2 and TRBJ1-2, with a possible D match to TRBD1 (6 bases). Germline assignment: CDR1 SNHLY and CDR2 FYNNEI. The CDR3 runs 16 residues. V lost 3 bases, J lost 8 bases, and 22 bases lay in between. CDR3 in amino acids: CASSESFGGFNGGYTF. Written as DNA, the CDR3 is TGTGCCAGCAGTGAGTCGTTTGGGGGCTTTAACGGGGGCTACACCTTC.

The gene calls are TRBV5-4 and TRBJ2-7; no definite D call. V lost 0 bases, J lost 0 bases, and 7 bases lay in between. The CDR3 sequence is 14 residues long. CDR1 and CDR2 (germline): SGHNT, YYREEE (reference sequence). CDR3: CASSLVAGSYEQYF. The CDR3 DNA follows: TGTGCCAGCAGCTTGGTAGCTGGCTCCTACGAGCAGTACTTC. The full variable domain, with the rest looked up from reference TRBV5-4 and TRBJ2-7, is ETGVTQSPTHLIKTRGQQVTLRCSSQSGHNTVSWYQQALGQGPQFIFQYYREEENGRGNFPPRFSGLQFPNYSSELNVNALELDDSALYLCASSLVAGSYEQYFGPGTRLTVT.

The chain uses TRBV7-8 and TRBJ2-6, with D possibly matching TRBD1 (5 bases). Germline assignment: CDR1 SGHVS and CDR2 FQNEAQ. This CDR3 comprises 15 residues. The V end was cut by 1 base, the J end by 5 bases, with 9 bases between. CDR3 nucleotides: TGTGCCAGCAGCTTAGGACAGCCGAGGGCCAACGTCCTGACTTTC. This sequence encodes CASSLGQPRANVLTF.

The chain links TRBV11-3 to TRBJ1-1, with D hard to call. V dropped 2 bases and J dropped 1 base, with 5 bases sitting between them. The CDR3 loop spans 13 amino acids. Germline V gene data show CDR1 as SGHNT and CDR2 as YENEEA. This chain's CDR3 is CASSLIANTEAFF. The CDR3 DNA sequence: TGTGCCAGCAGCTTAATAGCGAACACTGAAGCTTTCTTT.

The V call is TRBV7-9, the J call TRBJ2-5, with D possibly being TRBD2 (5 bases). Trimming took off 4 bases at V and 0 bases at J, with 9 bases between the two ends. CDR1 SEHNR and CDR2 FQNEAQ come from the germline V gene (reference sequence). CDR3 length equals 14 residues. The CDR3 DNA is TGTGCCAGCAGCTCGAGAGGGAACCAAGAGACCCAGTACTTC. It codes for CASSSRGNQETQYF. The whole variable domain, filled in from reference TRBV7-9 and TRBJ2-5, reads DTGVSQNPRHKITKRGQNVTFRCDPISEHNRLYWYRQTLGQGPEFLTYFQNEAQLEKSRLLSDRFSAERPKGSFSTLEIQRTEQGDSAMYLCASSSRGNQETQYFGPGTRLLVL.

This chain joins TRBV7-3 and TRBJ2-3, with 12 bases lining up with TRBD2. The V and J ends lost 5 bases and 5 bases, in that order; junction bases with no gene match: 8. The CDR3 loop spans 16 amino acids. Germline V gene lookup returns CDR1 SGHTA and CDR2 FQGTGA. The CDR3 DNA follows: TGTGCCAGCAGCCCCGGTAGGACTAGCGGGGTAGATACGCAGTATTTT. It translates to CASSPGRTSGVDTQYF. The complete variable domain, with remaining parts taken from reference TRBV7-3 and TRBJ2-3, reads GAGVSQTPSNKVTEKGKYVELRCDPISGHTALYWYRQSLGQGPEFLIYFQGTGAADDSGLPNDRFFAVRPEGSVSTLKIQRTERGDSAVYLCASSPGRTSGVDTQYFGPGTRLTVL.

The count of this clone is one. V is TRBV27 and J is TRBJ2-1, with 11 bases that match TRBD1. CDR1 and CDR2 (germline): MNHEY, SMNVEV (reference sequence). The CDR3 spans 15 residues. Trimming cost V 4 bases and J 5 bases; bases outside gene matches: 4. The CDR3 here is CASSSGTGGNNEQFF. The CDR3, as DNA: TGTGCCAGCAGTTCCGGGACAGGGGGGAACAATGAGCAGTTCTTC.